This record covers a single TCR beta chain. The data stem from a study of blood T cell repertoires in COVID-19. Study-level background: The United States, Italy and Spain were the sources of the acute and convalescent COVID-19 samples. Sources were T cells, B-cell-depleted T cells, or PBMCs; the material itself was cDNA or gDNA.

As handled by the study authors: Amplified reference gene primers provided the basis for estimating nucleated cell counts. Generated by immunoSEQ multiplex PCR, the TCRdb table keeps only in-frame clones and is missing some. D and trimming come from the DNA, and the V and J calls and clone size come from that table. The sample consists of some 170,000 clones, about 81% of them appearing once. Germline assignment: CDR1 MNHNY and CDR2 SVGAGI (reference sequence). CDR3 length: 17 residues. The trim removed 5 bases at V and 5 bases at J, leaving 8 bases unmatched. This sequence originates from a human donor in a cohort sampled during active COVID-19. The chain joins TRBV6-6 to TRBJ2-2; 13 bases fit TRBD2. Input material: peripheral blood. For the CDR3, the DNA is TGTGCCAGCAGTCCACTAGCGGGGGGGCTTGGGACCGGGGAGCTGTTTTTT. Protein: CASSPLAGGLGTGELFF.